Below, 21 T cell receptor beta chains from the same sample are listed, as sequenced in a study of blood T cell repertoires in COVID-19. The method was immunoSEQ multiplex PCR; TCRdb's version includes in-frame clones alone and lacks a portion of them. The repertoire has 180,000 or so clones, roughly 86% of them found once; the top ten carry approximately 3.5%. Sequencing input: peripheral blood. The source of these receptors is a man in his sixties or seventies with acute or convalescent COVID-19.

In DNA, the CDR3 is TGCGCCAGCAGCTTGGCTAGCGGCTCGAACACCGGGGAGCTGTTTTTT. It specifies CASSLASGSNTGELFF. V usage is TRBV5-1 and J usage is TRBJ2-2, with 7 bases lining up with TRBD2. This CDR3 contains 16 residues. Germline lookup yields CDR1 SGHRS and CDR2 YFSETQ. With V trimmed by 0 bases and J by 0 bases, 2 bases remained unmatched.

This clone was detected only a few times. Other DNA sequences in the same sample also yield this CDR3. This rearrangement joins TRBV2 to TRBJ1-2; no reliable D call. Germline V gene lookup returns CDR1 SNHLY and CDR2 FYNNEI. V lost 4 bases and J lost 4, with 7 bases in between. The CDR3 is 12 residues long. The CDR3 region is CASSGGVYGYTF. The CDR3 coding sequence is TGTGCCAGCAGTGGCGGGGTCTATGGCTACACCTTC.

Worth noting for this clone: An end of the junction does not agree with germline; a read error may underlie this. This chain uses TRBV11-2 with TRBJ1-3, with no clear D. The CDR3 spans 12 residues. Germline V CDR1 and CDR2: SGHAT, FQNNGV. The CDR3 region has the DNA TGTGCCAGCAACTCTAACGAGGGCTATCAAGATTTT. Its protein is CASNSNEGYQDF.

The chain combines TRBV6-5 with TRBJ1-5, with TRBD1 matching 11 bases. V dropped 6 bases and J dropped 6; count of bases not matched to a gene: 4. Germline lookup yields CDR1 MNHEY and CDR2 SVGAGI. This CDR3 has 14 residues. The CDR3 loop is CASRRTGGGQPQHF. In nucleotides, the CDR3 is TGTGCCAGCAGGCGGACAGGGGGCGGTCAGCCCCAGCATTTT.

The chain employs TRBV2 and TRBJ2-3; D is perhaps TRBD2 (6 bases). Germline V gene lookup returns CDR1 SNHLY and CDR2 FYNNEI. Trimming left V 8 bases short and J 4 bases short, with 13 bases between. This CDR3 has 13 residues. The CDR3 nucleotides are TGTGCCAGCGGGGGGAATGTCGCAGATACGCAGTATTTT. The encoded protein is CASGGNVADTQYF.

The chain couples TRBV6-1 to TRBJ1-5; the match to TRBD1 covers 7 bases. The germline CDR1 and CDR2 sequences are MNHNS and SASEGT. The CDR3 runs to 15 residues. V was pared by 1 base and J by 6 bases, with 6 bases of the junction left unmatched. CDR3 in DNA: TGTGCCAGCAGTGAAGTTGGGGCAGGGGGTCAGCCCCAGCATTTT. This gives the protein CASSEVGAGGQPQHF.

The chain employs TRBV5-5 and TRBJ2-7; tentatively, D is TRBD1 (5 bases). CDR1 and CDR2 (germline): SGHKS, YYEKEE (reference sequence). V was pared by 0 bases and J by 6 bases, with 10 bases between. This CDR3 contains 13 residues. DNA for the CDR3: TGTGCCAGCAGCTTGGTTCGAACAGGCGAGCAGTACTTC. This encodes CASSLVRTGEQYF.

The chain recombines TRBV10-3 with TRBJ2-1, with D perhaps TRBD1 (6 bases). The CDR3 sequence is 15 residues long. Germline values: CDR1 ENHRY, CDR2 SYGVKD. V gave up 6 bases and J gave up 3 bases, with 15 bases separating them. The CDR3 here is CAISDRDTYYNEQFF. Here the CDR3 DNA reads TGTGCCATCAGCGACCGGGACACCTACTACAATGAGCAGTTCTTC.

This chain links TRBV4-2 with TRBJ2-5, with D maybe TRBD1 (6 bases). This CDR3 is 16 amino acids long. Trimming removed 3 bases from V and 2 bases from J, with 16 bases in between. Germline CDR1 and CDR2: LGHNA and YNFKEQ. The CDR3 is CASSQRPGQGQETQYF. In DNA form, the CDR3 reads TGTGCCAGCAGCCAGCGCCCAGGGCAGGGGCAAGAGACCCAGTACTTC.

The V gene is TRBV7-2, the J gene TRBJ2-1; TRBD2 matches at 8 bases. This CDR3 has 14 residues. Per germline, CDR1 SGHTA and CDR2 FQGNSA. Trimming took 5 bases from V and 9 from J; bases not matched to a gene: 9. Here the CDR3 reads CASSLGGGPGEQFF. Here the CDR3 DNA reads TGTGCCAGCAGCCTCGGGGGGGGGCCTGGTGAGCAGTTCTTC.

The rearrangement joins TRBV19 to TRBJ1-5, with 9 bases aligning to TRBD1. The CDR3 length is 13 residues. From germline, CDR1 is LNHDA and CDR2 SQIVND (reference sequence). Trimming took 5 bases from V and 7 from J; bases not matched to a gene: 3. CDR3 residues: CASSWGTGQPQHF. In DNA, the CDR3 is TGTGCCAGTAGTTGGGGGACAGGGCAGCCCCAGCATTTT.

The chain carries TRBV5-1 and TRBJ1-3, with TRBD1 as a possible D gene (5 bases). From germline, CDR1 is SGHRS and CDR2 YFSETQ. This CDR3 is 16 amino acids long. Trimming left V 0 bases short and J 0 bases short, with 10 bases between. The CDR3 nucleotides read TGCGCCAGCAGCTTGGGACAGCCGATCTCTGGAAACACCATATATTTT. Protein product: CASSLGQPISGNTIYF.

The CDR3 reads CASSDQGLAAYEQYF. CDR3 sequence (DNA): TGCGCCAGCAGTGACCAGGGGCTAGCGGCCTACGAGCAGTACTTC. The chain employs TRBV10-1 and TRBJ2-7; tentative D call: TRBD2 (7 bases). The V gene's germline CDR1 is WNHNN and CDR2 SYGVQD (reference sequence). V lost 3 bases, J lost 2 bases, and 14 bases lay in between. The CDR3 runs to 15 residues.

This chain joins TRBV5-5 and TRBJ2-5; 8 bases align to TRBD1. After removal of 4 bases from V and 5 bases from J, the junction contained 7 bases not matched to a gene. Per the germline V gene, CDR1 is SGHKS and CDR2 is YYEKEE (reference sequence). This CDR3 has 14 residues. The CDR3 reads CASSGTGDAETQYF. Here the CDR3 DNA reads TGTGCCAGCAGCGGGACAGGTGATGCCGAGACCCAGTACTTC.

The rearrangement uses TRBV4-1 and TRBJ2-1; weak D call: TRBD2 (5 bases). The CDR3 loop spans 14 amino acids. The V end lost 2 bases, the J end lost 4 bases, and 9 bases lay between the germline ends. Germline V gene data show CDR1 as MGHRA and CDR2 as YSYEKL. In nucleotides, the CDR3 is TGCGCCAGCAGCCAACCACTAGGGTACAATGAGCAGTTCTTC. Translating it yields CASSQPLGYNEQFF.

The chain couples TRBV6-5 to TRBJ1-2; D perhaps matches TRBD1 (6 bases). The CDR3 has 15 amino acids. V was trimmed by 6 bases and J by 2 bases, leaving 16 bases between them. Germline-derived CDR1 and CDR2 are MNHEY and SVGAGI. DNA of the CDR3: TGTGCCAGCAGGCCAAGGACAGCTAGCAACTATGGCTACACCTTC. This encodes CASRPRTASNYGYTF.

The chain couples TRBV3-1 (or the pseudogene TRBV3-2) to TRBJ2-2, with D possibly TRBD2 on 5 matching bases. This CDR3 region has 15 residues. Looked up from germline, CDR1 is LGHDT and CDR2 is YNNKEL (reference sequence). V was clipped by 2 bases and J by 2 bases, with 9 bases between them. The CDR3 nucleotides are TGTGCCAGCAGCCAAAGTAGCGTCAACACCGGGGAGCTGTTTTTT. Translating gives CASSQSSVNTGELFF.

V gene TRBV5-8 combines with J gene TRBJ2-3; 9 bases are shared with TRBD1. After removal of 5 bases from V and 0 bases from J, the junction contained 4 bases not matched to a gene. CDR3 length: 15 amino acids. Germline lookup yields CDR1 SGHTS and CDR2 YDEGEE. The DNA for the CDR3 is TGTGCCAGCAGTAAACAGGGGGCTAGCACAGATACGCAGTATTTT. It encodes CASSKQGASTDTQYF.

The rearrangement joins TRBV18 to TRBJ1-1; TRBD1 is a possible D gene (5 bases). Per germline, CDR1 KGHSH and CDR2 LQKENI. This CDR3 has 14 amino acids. The V end lost 8 bases, the J end lost 4 bases, and 17 bases lay between the germline ends. The CDR3 loop is CASPGRVDGTEAFF. The CDR3 coding sequence is TGTGCCAGCCCAGGGAGGGTAGATGGCACTGAAGCTTTCTTT.

As to this clone: One end of the junction is discordant with germline, which a read error may explain. The rearrangement joins TRBV4-1 to TRBJ2-1; maybe TRBD2 (5 bases). Germline V gives CDR1 MGHRA, CDR2 YSYEKL. The CDR3 consists of 14 residues. CDR3 DNA sequence: TGCGCCAGCAGCCAAGAACCCCCACGGGGTCCTCTGGTCTTC. This encodes CASSQEPPRGPLVF.

The rearrangement links TRBV5-6 to TRBJ1-6; TRBD1 aligns across 8 bases. V lost 2 bases and J lost 9; bases outside the gene matches: 1. This CDR3 spans 13 amino acids. The germline gives CDR1 SGHDT, CDR2 YYEEEE. CDR3 sequence reads: CASSFGTGSPLHF. CDR3 in DNA: TGTGCCAGCAGCTTTGGGACAGGTTCACCCCTCCACTTT.